Below are 18 T cell receptor beta chains sequenced from a single sample in a study of blood T cell repertoires in COVID-19. Produced via immunoSEQ multiplex PCR; TCRdb's table is partial and in-frame only. The sample lists about 100,000 clones, around four fifths seen once, with around a third in the top ten. Material: peripheral blood. Source of these receptors: a man between 65 and 80 years old with active or convalescent COVID-19.

The chain uses TRBV9 and TRBJ1-1; D may be TRBD1 (6 bases). CDR1 and CDR2 (germline): SGDLS, YYNGEE. CDR3 size: 14 residues. The V end lost 2 bases, the J end lost 7 bases, and 15 bases lay between the germline ends. The CDR3 sequence: CASSVGQGLGEAFF. Here the CDR3 DNA reads TGTGCCAGCAGCGTCGGCCAGGGGTTGGGTGAAGCTTTCTTT.

J is TRBJ2-5 and V is TRBV24-1; 9 bases are shared with TRBD2. Germline-derived CDR1 and CDR2 are KGHDR and SFDVKD. The length of the CDR3 is 17 residues. The V gene end was trimmed by 0 bases and the J gene end by 2 bases; junction bases not matched to a gene: 6. CDR3 loop: CATSDLKRGRGQETQYF. The CDR3 DNA reads TGTGCCACCAGTGATTTGAAGCGCGGGAGGGGACAAGAGACCCAGTACTTC.

The V gene is TRBV5-1, the J gene TRBJ2-5; D ambiguous. There are 12 residues in the CDR3. The V gene lost 0 bases and the J gene lost 4 bases, with 4 bases spanning the gap. The germline V gene has CDR1 SGHRS and CDR2 YFSETQ. The CDR3 reads CASSLDGETQYF. The CDR3 nucleotides read TGCGCCAGCAGCTTGGACGGAGAGACCCAGTACTTC.

The chain links TRBV6-2 or TRBV6-3 to TRBJ2-5; perhaps TRBD2 as D (6 bases). This CDR3 comprises 16 residues. V shed 2 bases and J shed 5 bases, with 18 bases lying between them. From germline, CDR1 is MNHEY and CDR2 SVGEGT. The CDR3 sequence is CASSYPPSDPGETQYF. The CDR3 bases are TGTGCCAGCAGTTACCCCCCTAGCGACCCAGGGGAGACCCAGTACTTC.

The chain joins TRBV5-1 to TRBJ1-4; D is possibly TRBD1 (6 bases). The CDR3 contains 15 residues. Looked up from germline, CDR1 is SGHRS and CDR2 is YFSETQ. Deletions cut 0 bases from V and 7 bases from J, with 13 bases between. The CDR3 protein is CASSLAAGDGEKLFF. The CDR3 DNA follows: TGCGCCAGCAGCTTGGCGGCAGGGGATGGTGAAAAACTGTTTTTT.

The V call is TRBV7-3, the J call TRBJ1-2, with D perhaps matching TRBD1 (5 bases). The CDR3 is 14 amino acids. CDR1 and CDR2 from the germline V gene are SGHTA and FQGTGA. V was trimmed by 0 bases and J by 2 bases, leaving 7 bases between them. The CDR3, as DNA: TGTGCCAGCAGCTTAACGGCAGGGAACTATGGCTACACCTTC. As protein: CASSLTAGNYGYTF.

J is TRBJ2-7 and V is TRBV6-6; 10 bases line up with TRBD2. V lost 6 bases, J lost 1 base, and 6 bases stayed unmatched. Per the germline V gene, CDR1 is MNHNY and CDR2 is SVGAGI (reference sequence). The length of the CDR3 is 15 residues. CDR3: CASSKTSGTSYEQYF. The CDR3 nucleotides are TGTGCCAGCAGCAAAACTAGCGGGACTTCCTACGAGCAGTACTTC.

This clone was found many times. The chain has TRBV24-1 and TRBJ2-5, with 7 bases identical to TRBD1. CDR3 length: 13 amino acids. The germline gives CDR1 KGHDR, CDR2 SFDVKD. J gave up 5 bases and V 10 bases, and 9 bases lay outside the gene matches. CDR3 amino acids: CATVQGVGETQYF. CDR3 DNA: TGTGCCACGGTTCAGGGGGTAGGGGAGACCCAGTACTTC.

This clone came up a few times. The rearrangement uses TRBV21-1 and TRBJ2-7; the table's D call, TRBD2, has no DNA check behind it. TRBV21-1 is a pseudogene segment. The CDR3 is 18 residues long. The CDR3 DNA reads as TGTGCCAGCAGCAAAGCAGAGACTAGCGGGAGACGGACCTACGAGCAGTACTTC. Translated, it gives CASSKAETSGRRTYEQYF.

This chain joins TRBV3-1 (or the pseudogene TRBV3-2) and TRBJ1-2, with 7 bases lining up with TRBD1. The V gene's germline CDR1 is LGHDT and CDR2 YNNKEL (reference sequence). The CDR3 has 16 amino acids. J gave up 4 bases and V 4 bases, and 12 bases lay outside the gene matches. In DNA, the CDR3 is TGTGCCAGCAGCCCTTCATTGGGACAGCGGATCTATGGCTACACCTTC. Amino acids: CASSPSLGQRIYGYTF.

V usage is TRBV28 and J usage is TRBJ1-2; 7 bases line up with TRBD1. Losses at the gene ends were 5 bases for V and 4 bases for J; bases not matched to a gene: 7. The germline V gene has CDR1 MDHEN and CDR2 SYDVKM. CDR3 length: 14 residues. The CDR3 coding sequence is TGTGCCAGCAGTCCCCCGACAGGGCGCTATGGCTACACCTTC. Protein product: CASSPPTGRYGYTF.

This chain connects TRBV5-6 to TRBJ1-5; no definite D call. There are 15 residues in the CDR3. Trimming removed 0 bases at V and 4 bases at J, with 11 bases between. The V gene's germline CDR1 is SGHDT and CDR2 YYEEEE. As DNA, the CDR3 is TGTGCCAGCAGCTTGGCTCACGGGGAGAATCAGCCCCAGCATTTT. This codes for CASSLAHGENQPQHF.

The count of this clone is one. This sequence joins TRBV27 and TRBJ1-2, with 9 positions matching TRBD1. The CDR3 loop spans 12 amino acids. In germline, CDR1 is MNHEY, CDR2 SMNVEV (reference sequence). V trimming: 6 bases; J trimming: 6 bases; junction bases outside the gene matches: 2. The CDR3 protein is CASSDRGNGYTF. In DNA form, the CDR3 reads TGTGCCAGCAGCGACAGGGGGAATGGCTACACCTTC.

The V and J genes are TRBV12-3 or TRBV12-4 and TRBJ1-2, with 9 bases matching TRBD1. J was trimmed by 11 bases and V by 6 bases; bases with no gene match: 10. The CDR3 runs to 13 residues. The CDR3 here is CASRIQGAEGYTF. In nucleotides, the CDR3 is TGTGCCAGCAGAATACAGGGGGCGGAAGGTTACACCTTC.

This clone occurred once. The chain couples TRBV19 to TRBJ2-3; a weak D match, TRBD1 (6 bases). CDR3 length: 13 amino acids. Trimming removed 7 bases at V and 5 bases at J, with 13 bases between. Germline loops: CDR1 LNHDA, CDR2 SQIVND (reference sequence). As DNA, the CDR3 is TGTGCCAGTATCCACCCAGGGGTAGATACGCAGTATTTT. Translation gives CASIHPGVDTQYF.

V and J are TRBV27 and TRBJ1-1; D unclear. CDR3 length equals 12 residues. Trimming took off 6 bases at V and 4 bases at J, with 9 bases between the two ends. Looked up from germline, CDR1 is MNHEY and CDR2 is SMNVEV (reference sequence). The CDR3 DNA sequence: TGTGCCAGCAGCCAGATTGGCACTGAAGCTTTCTTT. This encodes CASSQIGTEAFF.

For the CDR3, the DNA is TGTGCCAGCAGCTTGACTAGCTTTTCCTACGAGCAGTACTTC. Amino acid sequence: CASSLTSFSYEQYF. J is TRBJ2-7 and V is TRBV7-2; 7 bases align to TRBD2. The junction had 3 bases not matched to a gene; V was cut back by 3 bases and J by 1 base. The CDR3 has 14 residues. CDR1 SGHTA and CDR2 FQGNSA come from the germline V gene. The full variable domain, its missing parts supplied by reference TRBV7-2 and TRBJ2-7, is GAGVSQSPSNKVTEKGKDVELRCDPISGHTALYWYRQSLGQGLEFLIYFQGNSAPDKSGLPSDRFSAERTGGSVSTLTIQRTQQEDSAVYLCASSLTSFSYEQYFGPGTRLTVT.

This chain connects TRBV28 to TRBJ1-1; 10 bases are a match to TRBD1. This CDR3 is 14 amino acids long. Germline assignment: CDR1 MDHEN and CDR2 SYDVKM. V shed 6 bases, J shed 5 bases, and the junction held 6 bases outside the gene matches. This CDR3 reads CASRPTGGQTEAFF. The CDR3 region has the DNA TGTGCCAGCAGGCCGACAGGGGGCCAAACTGAAGCTTTCTTT.